This T cell receptor beta chain emerged from a study of blood T cell repertoires in COVID-19. Overall study: COVID-19 samples from acute and convalescent phases originated in the United States, Italy and Spain. T cells, B-cell-depleted T cells, or PBMCs supplied cDNA or gDNA.

Source study methods: It was from reference gene primer amplification that nucleated cell counts were estimated. Produced via immunoSEQ multiplex PCR; TCRdb's table is partial and in-frame only. V, J and clone size reflect that table, while D and trimming were determined from the DNA. The repertoire has some 150,000 clones, about 85% of them found once; the top ten carry over 0.55%. Looked up from germline, CDR1 is SGHTA and CDR2 is FQGNSA. V lost 0 bases and J 3 bases, leaving 9 bases between the germline ends. The CDR3 totals 14 residues. Seattle-derived patients entered the study during active infection and were followed longitudinally.

The sequenced material came from peripheral blood. This sequence was found in a man aged 60 to 69 with COVID-19, enrolled during active disease. The rearrangement links TRBV7-2 to TRBJ2-7; weak D call: TRBD2 (5 bases). CDR3 residues: CASSLAGSYYEQYF. The DNA of the CDR3 is TGTGCCAGCAGCTTAGCTGGGAGCTACTACGAGCAGTACTTC.